This T cell receptor beta chain was documented in a study of response to subunit inactivated influenza vaccine. General study findings and limits: Researchers suggested that each seasonal influenza vaccination recruits few new T cells.

This clonotype was counted a few times. The antigen remains undetermined. One entry per CDR3 protein, called by TCRdb with MiXCR from the RT-PCR reads. Among approximately 290,000 distinct CDR3 sequences listed, 20% to 25% were seen once. The CDR3 sequence is 16 residues long. CDR1 is SGHRS and CDR2 is YFSETQ in the germline V gene. V lost 3 bases and J lost 0, with 12 bases in between. Here the sequenced sample was PBMCs from blood, taken less than 22 months after vaccination. This TCR came from a man aged 45-69 years who received an inactivated influenza vaccine. The V and J genes are TRBV5-1 and TRBJ1-4; possibly TRBD1 for D (5 bases). The CDR3: CASSYGTPSTNEKLFF. CDR3 coding DNA: TGCGCCAGCAGCTATGGGACCCCCTCAACTAATGAAAAACTGTTTTTT.